The 32 T cell receptor beta chains given below trace back to one sample, sequenced in a study of T-cell reconstitution after alpha-beta-depleted transplantation in children. Unique molecular identifiers were used to barcode this TCRbeta library. MiXCR, applied by TCRdb to the PCR reads, yields one record per CDR3 protein. This table holds some 350,000 distinct CDR3 sequences, 15% to 20% found once. This specimen consisted of PBMCs, mostly from graft donor cells, obtained 360 days after TCRalphabeta/CD19-depleted stem cell transplant. All receptors derive from a male patient aged 2-15 years who had a stem cell transplant for acute lymphoblastic leukemia, so the T cells may come from the graft donor.

This clonotype appeared a few times. CDR3 region: CASSQEVTAGTDTQYF. CDR3 coding DNA: TGCGCCAGCAGCCAAGAAGTGACCGCTGGTACAGATACGCAGTATTTT. V and J are TRBV4-1 and TRBJ2-3; unclear D gene. From germline, CDR1 is MGHRA and CDR2 YSYEKL. This CDR3 contains 16 residues. The V end lost 0 bases, the J end lost 3 bases, and 13 bases lay between the germline ends.

This clonotype showed up just a few times. The gene calls are TRBV20-1 and TRBJ1-1; perhaps TRBD1 as D (6 bases). The V end lost 5 bases, the J end lost 1 base, and 20 bases lay between the germline ends. The CDR3 covers 16 residues. The germline V gene has CDR1 DFQATT and CDR2 SNEGSKA (reference sequence). The CDR3, as DNA: TGCAGTGCTCCAAAGGGGGAACCTAACCAGAACACTGAAGCTTTCTTT. Translated: CSAPKGEPNQNTEAFF.

V and J are TRBV5-1 and TRBJ2-3, with 9 bases matching TRBD2. This CDR3 contains 16 residues. Germline V lookup: CDR1 SGHRS, CDR2 YFSETQ. After removal of 0 bases from V and 4 bases from J, the junction contained 6 bases not matched to a gene. Here the CDR3 reads CASSLGAGGRADTQYF. CDR3 bases: TGCGCCAGCAGCTTGGGAGCGGGAGGTCGGGCAGATACGCAGTATTTT.

This chain joins TRBV12-3 or TRBV12-4 and TRBJ2-2; D tentatively fits TRBD1 or TRBD2 (6 bases each). This CDR3 is 13 amino acids long. V lost 7 bases and J lost 5, with 11 bases in between. CDR3 in amino acids: CASIIGGTGELFF. The CDR3, as DNA: TGTGCCAGCATTATAGGGGGGACCGGGGAGCTGTTTTTT.

This clonotype was seen more than once but under ten times. This chain joins TRBV5-1 and TRBJ2-7; 12 bases are shared with TRBD2. V was pared by 2 bases and J by 4 bases, with 10 bases of the junction left unmatched. CDR3 length equals 17 residues. Germline V gene data show CDR1 as SGHRS and CDR2 as YFSETQ. CDR3: CASSFKLAGGLMYEQYF. The DNA for the CDR3 is TGCGCCAGCAGCTTCAAGCTAGCGGGAGGGCTGATGTACGAGCAGTACTTC.

This clonotype came up a few times. The genes are TRBV7-2 and TRBJ2-7, with 13 bases that match TRBD2. In germline, CDR1 is SGHTA, CDR2 FQGNSA. V lost 4 bases, J lost 4 bases, and 10 bases stayed unmatched. The CDR3 contains 17 residues. CDR3: CASSWTSGSGGAYEQYF. CDR3 nucleotides: TGTGCCAGCAGCTGGACTAGCGGGAGTGGTGGTGCGTACGAGCAGTACTTC.

The rearrangement uses TRBV3-1 and TRBJ2-1; 12 positions agree with TRBD2. Germline V lookup: CDR1 LGHDT, CDR2 YNNKEL (reference sequence). The CDR3 extends over 17 amino acids. V trimming: 0 bases; J trimming: 4 bases; junction bases outside the gene matches: 4. The CDR3 DNA follows: TGTGCCAGCAGCCAAGAGTCGGGGACTAGCGGGTACAATGAGCAGTTCTTC. Its translation: CASSQESGTSGYNEQFF.

This clonotype was picked up many times. The J gene is TRBJ2-7, the V gene TRBV12-3 or TRBV12-4; 9 bases align to TRBD2. The CDR3 runs to 14 residues. Trimming at V came to 5 bases and at J to 3 bases, leaving 5 bases not matched to a gene. The CDR3 region is CASSPREGGYEQYF. The CDR3 DNA reads as TGTGCCAGCAGTCCGCGGGAGGGCGGCTACGAGCAGTACTTC.

This clonotype was observed a handful of times. J is TRBJ2-7 and V is TRBV29-1; perhaps TRBD2 as D (7 bases). There are 14 residues in the CDR3. From germline, CDR1 is SQVTM and CDR2 ANQGSEA. V was cut by 4 bases and J by 4 bases, with 17 bases left in between. CDR3 nucleotides: TGCAGCGTTGTGGGGGGGGCAGCGTCGTACGAGCAGTACTTC. Translated, it gives CSVVGGAASYEQYF.

The sample holds many counts of this clonotype. The chain uses TRBV4-2 and TRBJ2-5, with D unclear. The CDR3 length is 13 residues. Germline-derived CDR1 and CDR2 are LGHNA and YNFKEQ. V dropped 6 bases and J dropped 1 base, with 9 bases sitting between them. The CDR3 loop reads CASRLAPQETQYF. CDR3 coding DNA: TGTGCCAGCAGACTCGCGCCCCAAGAGACCCAGTACTTC.

This sequence joins TRBV19 and TRBJ2-7, with 11 bases lining up with TRBD2. Germline V CDR1 and CDR2: LNHDA, SQIVND (reference sequence). The CDR3 length is 18 residues. The CDR3, as DNA: TGTGGGCGGATACCAGGACTAGCGGGCCTCCTTCCCCCCTACGAGCAGTACTTC. Translated: CGRIPGLAGLLPPYEQYF.

The chain uses TRBV2 and TRBJ2-3, with a weak D call TRBD1 (6 bases). Germline CDR1 SNHLY, CDR2 FYNNEI. There are 15 residues in the CDR3. V lost 6 bases, J lost 1 base, and 14 bases lay in between. The CDR3 DNA sequence: TGTGCCAGCAGGTTCCACAGGGATCGCACAGATACGCAGTATTTT. As protein: CASRFHRDRTDTQYF.

This clonotype occurred many times. CDR3 loop: CASSLAYRAPGELFF. CDR3 DNA sequence: TGTGCCAGCAGCTTAGCTTACAGGGCCCCCGGGGAGCTGTTTTTT. The rearrangement uses TRBV7-2 and TRBJ2-2; tentative D call: TRBD1 (6 bases). V lost 0 bases and J lost 6, with 11 bases in between. CDR1 is SGHTA, CDR2 FQGNSA, per germline. This CDR3 has 15 amino acids.

In its sample, this clonotype was seen a few times. CDR3 loop: CASTGAAPAETQYF. CDR3 coding DNA: TGTGCCAGCACTGGGGCAGCTCCAGCCGAAACGCAGTACTTC. The genes are TRBV28 and TRBJ2-7, with TRBD1 as a possible D gene (5 bases). Germline V gives CDR1 MDHEN, CDR2 SYDVKM. The CDR3 spans 14 residues. V lost 7 bases, J lost 9 bases, and 22 bases lay in between.

The J gene is TRBJ2-3, the V gene TRBV7-3; 10 bases match TRBD2. The germline V gene has CDR1 SGHTA and CDR2 FQGTGA. V lost 5 bases to trimming and J lost 1 base; unmatched junction nucleotides: 6. CDR3 length: 16 residues. CDR3 in DNA: TGTGCCAGCAGCCGAAGCGGGAGGGGGGGCACAGATACGCAGTATTTT. It specifies CASSRSGRGGTDTQYF.

The table lists this clonotype with a few counts. The chain carries TRBV28 and TRBJ2-4, with 12 bases that match TRBD1. Germline lookup yields CDR1 MDHEN and CDR2 SYDVKM. The CDR3 runs 15 residues. V dropped 6 bases and J dropped 8; count of bases not matched to a gene: 8. CDR3 DNA sequence: TGTGCCAGCAGGGGACAGGGGGCGCGGGGGGACATTCAGTACTTC. Protein product: CASRGQGARGDIQYF.

This clonotype was counted only a few times. The CDR3 spells CASSLVLAPNTGELFF. Written as DNA, the CDR3 is TGTGCCAGCAGTTTAGTTCTAGCTCCGAACACCGGGGAGCTGTTTTTT. V usage is TRBV12-3 or TRBV12-4 and J usage is TRBJ2-2, with D possibly matching TRBD2 (5 bases). The CDR3 runs to 16 residues. V lost 1 base and J lost 0, with 9 bases in between.

In this sample, this clonotype turned up a few times. The V and J genes are TRBV7-9 and TRBJ1-2; D ambiguous. Germline V gives CDR1 SEHNR, CDR2 FQNEAQ (reference sequence). V was clipped by 5 bases and J by 0 bases, with 19 bases between them. The CDR3 is 17 amino acids. The CDR3 loop reads CASSRTLGSEANYGYTF. CDR3 nucleotide sequence: TGTGCCAGCAGCCGAACTTTAGGGTCAGAAGCTAACTATGGCTACACCTTC.

This clonotype was observed a few times. This chain links TRBV6-1 with TRBJ1-5; unclear D gene. The V gene lost 8 bases and the J gene lost 3 bases, with 11 bases spanning the gap. From germline, CDR1 is MNHNS and CDR2 SASEGT. CDR3 length equals 13 residues. The CDR3: CASSSGFNQPQHF. CDR3 DNA sequence: TGTGCCAGCTCTTCAGGATTCAATCAGCCCCAGCATTTT.

This clonotype was detected a few times. V usage is TRBV28 and J usage is TRBJ2-1; D assignment may be TRBD1 or TRBD2 (5 bases each). Germline loops: CDR1 MDHEN, CDR2 SYDVKM. V lost 7 bases to trimming and J lost 12 bases, with 19 bases between them. The CDR3 consists of 13 residues. The CDR3 DNA reads as TGTGCCAGCAATCCGGGTTGGGGGAGTGGGCAGTTCTTC. Protein sequence: CASNPGWGSGQFF.

This clonotype was counted only a few times. The rearrangement joins TRBV29-1 to TRBJ2-7; D possibly corresponds to TRBD2 (6 bases). The V and J ends lost 7 bases and 3 bases respectively, with 13 bases between them. The CDR3 totals 12 residues. Germline V lookup: CDR1 SQVTM, CDR2 ANQGSEA. The DNA of the CDR3 is TGCAGCGCGTCAGGACTATACTACGAGCAGTACTTC. Its protein product is CSASGLYYEQYF.

This clonotype has only a few counts. V is TRBV28 and J is TRBJ2-7; TRBD2 is a possible D gene (5 bases). The V and J ends lost 7 bases and 2 bases respectively, with 18 bases between them. CDR1 MDHEN and CDR2 SYDVKM come from the germline V gene. CDR3 length equals 15 residues. This CDR3 is CASTPTPSTPYEQYF. Here the CDR3 DNA reads TGTGCCAGCACCCCTACCCCTAGCACGCCCTACGAGCAGTACTTC.

The chain couples TRBV20-1 to TRBJ2-3; D gene unclear. CDR3 length: 12 amino acids. V was trimmed by 1 base and J by 2 bases, leaving 4 bases between them. CDR1 is DFQATT and CDR2 is SNEGSKA in the germline V gene (reference sequence). The CDR3 region is CSARGITDTQYF. CDR3 coding DNA: TGCAGTGCTAGAGGGATCACAGATACGCAGTATTTT.

In this sample, this clonotype turned up many times. The V gene is TRBV28, the J gene TRBJ2-7; 11 positions agree with TRBD2. Looked up from germline, CDR1 is MDHEN and CDR2 is SYDVKM. CDR3 length equals 15 residues. Germline trimming cut 8 bases from V and 0 bases from J; bases unmatched to any gene: 6. The CDR3 loop reads CASCGLAGSSYEQYF. CDR3 DNA sequence: TGTGCCAGCTGCGGACTAGCGGGTTCCTCCTACGAGCAGTACTTC.

This clonotype was seen a few times. The chain is built from TRBV28 and TRBJ2-3; 7 nucleotides match TRBD1. This CDR3 region has 15 residues. V trimming: 6 bases; J trimming: 0 bases; junction bases outside the gene matches: 6. Germline CDR1 MDHEN, CDR2 SYDVKM. CDR3 bases: TGTGCCAGCAGCCTGACAGGGCCTAGCACAGATACGCAGTATTTT. Translated: CASSLTGPSTDTQYF.

This clonotype occurred a few times. This chain connects TRBV12-3 or TRBV12-4 to TRBJ1-2; D is possibly TRBD1 (6 bases). V shed 5 bases and J shed 7 bases, with 14 bases lying between them. CDR3 length: 13 amino acids. The CDR3, as DNA: TGTGCCAGCAGTCATCCCCACAGGGCTGGCTACACCTTC. It codes for CASSHPHRAGYTF.

The genes are TRBV6-5 and TRBJ2-5, with D perhaps assigned TRBD1 or TRBD2 (6 bases each). V lost 3 bases to trimming and J lost 5 bases, with 13 bases between them. The CDR3 spans 14 residues. From germline, CDR1 is MNHEY and CDR2 SVGAGI. The CDR3 bases are TGTGCCAGCAGTTATGGGGGGCGCGGGGAGACCCAGTACTTC. It codes for CASSYGGRGETQYF.

The CDR3 DNA follows: TGCAGCGTTGGGTCCGGGACTAGCGGGATGAGAGAGCAGTTCTTC. Amino acids: CSVGSGTSGMREQFF. The chain carries TRBV29-1 and TRBJ2-1, with 13 nucleotides matching TRBD2. Germline V gene data show CDR1 as SQVTM and CDR2 as ANQGSEA. V was pared by 4 bases and J by 10 bases, with 10 bases of the junction left unmatched. The CDR3 contains 15 residues.

This clonotype was counted ten times or more. This chain links TRBV19 with TRBJ2-7, with TRBD1 matching 7 bases. J was trimmed by 3 bases and V by 0 bases; bases with no gene match: 17. CDR1 LNHDA and CDR2 SQIVND come from the germline V gene (reference sequence). This CDR3 is built from 19 residues. CDR3 in amino acids: CASSIDSETGIRSVYEQYF. CDR3 DNA sequence: TGTGCCAGTAGTATAGATTCTGAGACAGGGATACGCAGCGTCTACGAGCAGTACTTC. Full variable domain (missing parts from reference TRBV19 and TRBJ2-7): DGGITQSPKYLFRKEGQNVTLSCEQNLNHDAMYWYRQDPGQGLRLIYYSQIVNDFQKGDIAEGYSVSREKKESFPLTVTSAQKNPTAFYLCASSIDSETGIRSVYEQYFGPGTRLTVT.

This clonotype was counted ten times or more. The genes are TRBV4-1 and TRBJ2-5, with 7 positions matching TRBD1. Germline lookup yields CDR1 MGHRA and CDR2 YSYEKL. The CDR3 totals 15 residues. V lost 4 bases, J lost 0 bases, and 5 bases stayed unmatched. CDR3 in DNA: TGCGCCAGCAGCCCGCACGGGACAGACCAAGAGACCCAGTACTTC. This encodes CASSPHGTDQETQYF.

This clonotype was seen repeatedly, ten times or more. This chain joins TRBV5-1 and TRBJ2-3; TRBD2 matches at 14 bases. The length of the CDR3 is 20 residues. Germline CDR1 and CDR2: SGHRS and YFSETQ. J lost 2 bases, V lost 4 bases, and 15 bases had no gene match. CDR3 residues: CASSPPGTSGSLRTTDTQYF. CDR3 DNA sequence: TGCGCCAGCAGCCCTCCCGGGACTAGCGGGAGTCTGAGAACCACAGATACGCAGTATTTT. Variable domain in full (rest from reference TRBV5-1 and TRBJ2-3): KAGVTQTPRYLIKTRGQQVTLSCSPISGHRSVSWYQQTPGQGLQFLFEYFSETQRNKGNFPGRFSGRQFSNSRSEMNVSTLELGDSALYLCASSPPGTSGSLRTTDTQYFGPGTRLTVL.

The chain joins TRBV10-3 to TRBJ2-2; 8 bases are shared with TRBD2. The CDR3 is 18 amino acids. After removal of 2 bases from V and 1 base from J, the junction contained 9 bases not matched to a gene. In germline, CDR1 is ENHRY, CDR2 SYGVKD. In DNA, the CDR3 is TGTGCCATCAGTGAGACTTGGGCACTAGCGGAGAACACCGGGGAGCTGTTTTTT. Its protein is CAISETWALAENTGELFF.